This entry features one T cell receptor (beta chain) sequence. Its antigen has not been determined. Each CD8+ T cell subset was flow-sorted in triplicate, with 300,000 cells per subset placed directly into RLT lysis buffer. Naive CD8+ T cells were defined stringently as CD45RO-CCR7+CD27+CD95- to exclude memory contaminants. Standard density gradient centrifugation was used to isolate peripheral blood mononuclear cells from buffy coats. A FACSAria III was used to flow-sort naive CD8+ T cells into CXCR3-negative and CXCR3-positive populations. Total RNA was extracted from sorted cells using an RNeasy Mini Kit. This sample stems from a study of CXCR3-negative and CXCR3-positive naive CD8 T cells (dated by TCRdb to about 2019). For the wider study: Approximately 130 million TRB reads were obtained in total, roughly 1.5 +/- 0.3 million reads per library. Data from about 10 donors, pooled across two independent experiments, went into the diversity and physicochemical repertoire analyses. Naive subsets from 5 or 6 donors and memory cells from 3 donors were included in the TRBV-TRBJ cluster analysis.

From its cysteine to its phenylalanine, the CDR3 spans 14 amino acids. No DNA sequence was recorded. Via the germline V gene, CDR1 is MNHEY and CDR2 SVGAGI. These reads were obtained on a NextSeq 550. The Human TCR Profiling Kit (MiLaboratory) was used to make UMI-labeled 5' RACE TRB cDNA libraries. The full amount of extracted RNA was used for cDNA synthesis, and the full amount of resulting cDNA was used for PCR amplification. Libraries were prepared in parallel using an identical number of PCR cycles. The authors' analysis ran thus. With a requirement of at least two reads per UMI, MIGEC and MiXCR extracted about 56,000 +/- 9,600 unique UMI-labeled TRB cDNA molecules per library. An average of approximately 40,000 +/- 10,000 functional in-frame TRB CDR3 nucleotide clonotypes without stop codons was found per library. Diversity metrics, including normalized Shannon-Wiener and Chao1, were computed in VDJtools after downsampling to 5000 UMI-labeled TRB molecules per sample. Clonotype-size-weighted physicochemical properties of the central five CDR3 residues (interaction energy, strength, volume and Kidera factor 4) were computed in VDJtools. TCRdb reprocessed the reads, reporting each CDR3 protein sequence once and no DNA. What appears here as the V and J calls and clone size reflects TCRdb's work, not the paper's. This sample's records show about 80,000 distinct CDR3 sequences. 1.6% of the sample rests with the top ten.

What the authors observed across the whole study: Surface CD5, linked to self-reactivity in mice, was comparable between naive subsets; TCR interaction strength was therefore also inferred from TRB CDR3 physicochemical properties. Similar TRBV-TRBJ usage was shown by naive CXCR3-negative and CXCR3-positive cells from the same donor, whereas distinct patterns were shown by memory cells. Repertoire diversity was comparably high in both naive subsets but much lower in memory CD8+ T cells. Freshly isolated PBMCs were used for most assays because CXCR3 expression went down partially after cryopreservation. Compared with CXCR3-negative naive cells, CXCR3-positive naive cells had TRB CDR3s with higher hydrophobicity (lower Kidera factor 4), lower energy, and higher strength and volume indices.

Sequenced material: naive CXCR3- CD8+ T cells from blood. This specimen's cell subset or site label, per the study, means: CD45RO-CCR7+CD27+CD95- naive CD8+ T cells lacking CXCR3 (TNR3-). Recombination linked TRBV6-5 to TRBJ2-7; TCRdb's assignment of TRBD1 cannot be checked, as there is no DNA. The TCR originated in a human donor in good health. Some clones in this sample may be carry-over from other donors' samples. The encoded CDR3 is CASRDTTGGYEQYF.